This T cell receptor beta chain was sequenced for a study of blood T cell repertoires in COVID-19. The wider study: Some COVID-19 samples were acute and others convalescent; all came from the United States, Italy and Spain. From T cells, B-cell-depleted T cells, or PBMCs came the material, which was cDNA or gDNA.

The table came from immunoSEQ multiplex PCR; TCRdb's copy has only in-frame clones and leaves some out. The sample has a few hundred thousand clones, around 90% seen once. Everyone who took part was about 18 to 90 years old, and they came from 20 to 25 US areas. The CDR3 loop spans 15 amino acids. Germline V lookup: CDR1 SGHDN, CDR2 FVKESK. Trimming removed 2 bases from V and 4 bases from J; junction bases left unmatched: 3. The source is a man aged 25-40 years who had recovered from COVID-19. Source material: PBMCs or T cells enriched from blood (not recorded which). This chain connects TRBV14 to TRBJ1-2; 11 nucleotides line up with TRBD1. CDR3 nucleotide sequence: TGTGCCAGCAGCCAATCCGGGACAGGGGGCTATGGCTACACCTTC. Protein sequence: CASSQSGTGGYGYTF. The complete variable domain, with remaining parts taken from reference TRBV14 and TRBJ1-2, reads EAGVTQFPSHSVIEKGQTVTLRCDPISGHDNLYWYRRVMGKEIKFLLHFVKESKQDESGMPNNRFLAERTGGTYSTLKVQPAELEDSGVYFCASSQSGTGGYGYTFGSGTRLTVV.